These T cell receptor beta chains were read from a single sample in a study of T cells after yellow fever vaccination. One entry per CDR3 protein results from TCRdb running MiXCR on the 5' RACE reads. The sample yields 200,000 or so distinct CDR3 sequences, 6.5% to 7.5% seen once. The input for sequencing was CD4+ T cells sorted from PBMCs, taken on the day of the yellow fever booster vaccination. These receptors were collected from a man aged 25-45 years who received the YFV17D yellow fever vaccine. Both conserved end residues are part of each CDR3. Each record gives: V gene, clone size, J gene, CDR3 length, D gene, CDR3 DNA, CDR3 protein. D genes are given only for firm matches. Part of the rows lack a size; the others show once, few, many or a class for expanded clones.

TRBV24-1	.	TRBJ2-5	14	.	TGTGCCACCAGTGAACCGGGAGTCGGGGAGACCCAGTACTTC	CATSEPGVGETQYF
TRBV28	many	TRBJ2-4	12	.	TGTGCCAGCAGTTTATGGGGAAACATTCAGTACTTC	CASSLWGNIQYF
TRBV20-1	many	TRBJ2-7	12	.	TGCAGTGCTAGGAGCGACAGTACCGAGCAGTACTTC	CSARSDSTEQYF
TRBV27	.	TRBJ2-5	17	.	TGTGCCAGCAGTTTCTATGGGGGGCGCCCCCTGAGAGAGACCCAGTACTTC	CASSFYGGRPLRETQYF
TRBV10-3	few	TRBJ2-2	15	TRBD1	TGTGCCATCAGTCCCGGACAGGCAAACACCGGGGAGCTGTTTTTT	CAISPGQANTGELFF
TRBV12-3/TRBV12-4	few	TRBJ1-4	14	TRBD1	TGTGCCAGCAGAGCGACAGGGAAGAGTGAAAAACTGTTTTTT	CASRATGKSEKLFF
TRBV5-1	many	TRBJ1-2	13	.	TGCGCCAGCAGCGGGCAGCTCTCCTATGGCTACACCTTC	CASSGQLSYGYTF
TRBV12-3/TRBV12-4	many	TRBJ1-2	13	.	TGTGCCAGCAGATATCAGACATCTGATGGCTACACCTTC	CASRYQTSDGYTF
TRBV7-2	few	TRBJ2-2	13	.	TGTGCCAGCAGCTTATGGCAAGAGGGGGAGCTGTTTTTT	CASSLWQEGELFF
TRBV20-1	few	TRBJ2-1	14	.	TGCAGTGCTAGCCGGTCCGCTAGCTCCGATGAGCAGTTCTTC	CSASRSASSDEQFF
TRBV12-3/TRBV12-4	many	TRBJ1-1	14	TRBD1	TGTGCCAGCAGTCCCAGGGGGGGGGACACTGAAGCTTTCTTT	CASSPRGGDTEAFF
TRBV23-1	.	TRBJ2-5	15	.	TGCGCCAGCAGTCAGGAAACAGGCCCCCATGAGACCCAGTACTTC	CASSQETGPHETQYF
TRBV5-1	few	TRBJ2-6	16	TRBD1	TGCGCCAGCAGCTCTACAGGGGGCCCTGGGGCCAACGTCCTGACTTTC	CASSSTGGPGANVLTF
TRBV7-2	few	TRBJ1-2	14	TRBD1	TGTGCCAGCAGCGCCACAGGGGGCGCCTATGGCTACACCTTC	CASSATGGAYGYTF
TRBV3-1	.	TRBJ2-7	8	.	TGTGCCAATTACGAGCAGTACTTC	CANYEQYF
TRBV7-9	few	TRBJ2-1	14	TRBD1	TGTGCCAGCAGCCCTCGGACAGGGACGGGTGAGCAGTTCTTC	CASSPRTGTGEQFF
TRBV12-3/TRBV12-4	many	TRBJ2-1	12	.	TGTGCCAGTTCCGGCGAGGCCAAAAAGCCGTTCTTC	CASSGEAKKPFF
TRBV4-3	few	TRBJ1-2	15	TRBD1	TGCGCCAGCAGCCACCAGGGGGCCGGGGGCTATGGCTACACCTTC	CASSHQGAGGYGYTF
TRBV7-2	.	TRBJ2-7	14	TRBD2	TGTGCCAGCAGTTCCGGGGAGGGCCCCTACGAGCAGTACTTC	CASSSGEGPYEQYF
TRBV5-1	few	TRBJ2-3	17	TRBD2	TGCGCCAGCAGCTTTACGGTGCGGGAGGGTTCGACAGATACGCAGTATTTT	CASSFTVREGSTDTQYF
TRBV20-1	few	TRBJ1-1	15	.	TGCAGTGCTAGCGCCTTAGGGGGGTTGAACACTGAAGCTTTCTTT	CSASALGGLNTEAFF
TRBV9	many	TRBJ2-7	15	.	TGTGCCAGCAGCGTAGATGGCCGGTCCCCCTACGAGCAGTACTTC	CASSVDGRSPYEQYF
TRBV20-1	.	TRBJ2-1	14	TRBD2	TGCAGTGCTAGTACAGCGGGAGGCCCCAATGAGCAGTTCTTC	CSASTAGGPNEQFF
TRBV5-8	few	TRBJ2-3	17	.	TGTGCCAGCAGCTTGGGAACCTCAGGGGAATTAACAGATACGCAGTATTTT	CASSLGTSGELTDTQYF
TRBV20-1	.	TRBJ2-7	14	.	TGCAGTGCTAGATGGGGAGGAACATGGAACGAGCAGTACTTC	CSARWGGTWNEQYF
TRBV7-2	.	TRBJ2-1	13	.	TGTGCCAGCGCCGTGAGCTCCTACAATGAGCAGTTCTTC	CASAVSSYNEQFF
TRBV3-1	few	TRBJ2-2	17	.	TGTGCCAGCAGCCCACGGGGGGCGGGGGAATACACCGGGGAGCTGTTTTTT	CASSPRGAGEYTGELFF
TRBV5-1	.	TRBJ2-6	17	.	TGCGCCAGCAGCGTCGAGGGGCCCAACTCTGGGGCCAACGTCCTGACTTTC	CASSVEGPNSGANVLTF
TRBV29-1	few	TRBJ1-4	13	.	TGCAGCGTGACAAGCCGGGACACTGAAAAACTGTTTTTT	CSVTSRDTEKLFF
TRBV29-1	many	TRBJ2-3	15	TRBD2	TGCAGCGTTGTCGTACTAGCGGGAGGGGCAGATACGCAGTATTTT	CSVVVLAGGADTQYF
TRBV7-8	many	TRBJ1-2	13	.	TGTGCCAGCAGCCCTTCGAGAAACTATGGCTACACCTTC	CASSPSRNYGYTF
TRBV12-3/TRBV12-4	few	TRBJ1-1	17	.	TGTGCCAGCAGTTTAGGGCTTCTTGGGGCCAAAAACACTGAAGCTTTCTTT	CASSLGLLGAKNTEAFF
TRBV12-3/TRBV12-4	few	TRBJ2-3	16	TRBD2	TGTGCCAGCAGTTTCGGGACTAGCGGATTCACAGATACGCAGTATTTT	CASSFGTSGFTDTQYF
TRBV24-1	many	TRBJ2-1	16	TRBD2	TGTGCCACCAGTCATCCCCTAGCGGGAGAGGACAATGAGCAGTTCTTC	CATSHPLAGEDNEQFF
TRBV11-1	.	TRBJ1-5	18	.	TGTGCCAGCAGCTTCTCCACGGGGGGGGGCGTGGGCAATCAGCCCCAGCATTTT	CASSFSTGGGVGNQPQHF
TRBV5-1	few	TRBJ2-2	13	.	TGCGCCAGCAGCACAAACACGGCCGGGGAGCTGTTTTTT	CASSTNTAGELFF